The T cell receptor beta chain under discussion was sequenced for a study of human T cells and chemical hapten exposure. From the RACE reads, TCRdb called clonotypes with MiXCR, one entry per CDR3 protein. The data hold roughly 200,000 distinct CDR3 sequences, with 20% to 25% observed a single time. There are 13 residues in the CDR3. The V and J ends lost 5 bases and 1 base respectively, with 8 bases between them. Sample time point: patch test 1, 2 weeks after DPC sensitization. Indicated treatment: therapeutic diphenylcyclopropenone sensitization with weekly scalp DPC. The receptor's source is a woman aged 50 to 60 with alopecia areata. Some clones in this sample may be carry-over from other donors' samples. This sequence joins TRBV12-3 or TRBV12-4 and TRBJ1-1; D unclear. The sequenced sample was whole blood, obtained in connection with sensitization to the hapten diphenylcyclopropenone (DPC). CDR3 residues: CASSPFRNTEAFF. The CDR3 DNA reads as TGTGCCAGCAGTCCTTTTCGGAACACTGAAGCTTTCTTT.